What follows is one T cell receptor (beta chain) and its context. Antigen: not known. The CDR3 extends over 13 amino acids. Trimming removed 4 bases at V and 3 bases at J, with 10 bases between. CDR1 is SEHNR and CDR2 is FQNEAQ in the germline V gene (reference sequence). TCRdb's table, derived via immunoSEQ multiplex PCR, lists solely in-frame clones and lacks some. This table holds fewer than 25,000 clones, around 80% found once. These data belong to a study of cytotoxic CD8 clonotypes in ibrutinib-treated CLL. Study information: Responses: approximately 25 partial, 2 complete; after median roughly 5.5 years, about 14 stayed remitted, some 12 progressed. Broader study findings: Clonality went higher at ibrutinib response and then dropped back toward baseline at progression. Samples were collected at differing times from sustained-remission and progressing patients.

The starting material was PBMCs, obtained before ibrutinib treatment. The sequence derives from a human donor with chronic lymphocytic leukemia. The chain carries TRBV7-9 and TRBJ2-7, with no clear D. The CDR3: CASSSVSGYEQYF. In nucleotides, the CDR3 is TGTGCCAGCAGCTCGGTTTCAGGCTACGAGCAGTACTTC.